Listed below are T cell receptor beta chains from one sample, sequenced in a study of T-cell reconstitution after alpha-beta-depleted transplantation in children. MiXCR was run by TCRdb on the PCR reads, yielding one entry per CDR3 protein. Of more than 550,000 distinct CDR3 sequences detected, over 9.5% appear once; the ten largest clones hold roughly 4%. Sample: PBMCs from the stem cell graft donor, taken from the stem cell graft. All receptors come from a human donor who donated a stem cell graft to a child with acute myeloid leukemia. Each CDR3 is given with its conserved first and last residue. A D gene is named only where the DNA matches it firmly. Some rows have no size entry. The others give once, few or many, or a class for an expanded clone.

clone_size	j_call	d_call	v_call	cdr3_aa	cdr3_nt
many	TRBJ1-1	NA	TRBV3-1	CASSQVGRKAFF	TGTGCCAGCAGCCAGGTGGGGAGAAAAGCTTTCTTT
many	TRBJ1-2	NA	TRBV29-1	CSVEKVYGYTF	TGCAGCGTTGAAAAGGTGTATGGCTACACCTTC
few	TRBJ1-2	TRBD1	TRBV28	CASRDTGGDRDLYGYTF	TGTGCCAGCAGAGACACCGGAGGGGACAGGGATCTCTATGGCTACACCTTC
NA	TRBJ1-5	NA	TRBV12-3/TRBV12-4	CASTKGSSNQPQHF	TGTGCCAGCACAAAAGGAAGTAGCAATCAGCCCCAGCATTTT
many	TRBJ2-1	TRBD2	TRBV11-2	CASSLPLLAGGANEQFF	TGTGCCAGCAGCTTGCCCCTACTAGCGGGAGGGGCGAATGAGCAGTTCTTC
many	TRBJ2-5	TRBD1	TRBV24-1	CATSDRGQGETQYF	TGTGCCACCAGTGATCGGGGACAGGGTGAGACCCAGTACTTC
few	TRBJ1-5	NA	TRBV27	CASSRARSTAYSNQPQHF	TGTGCCAGCAGTAGGGCCAGATCTACTGCCTATAGCAATCAGCCCCAGCATTTT
few	TRBJ2-3	TRBD2	TRBV5-6	CASSFWTSGTDTQYF	TGTGCCAGCAGCTTTTGGACTAGCGGGACAGATACGCAGTATTTT
many	TRBJ2-7	NA	TRBV4-3	CASRRTLAFPYEQYF	TGCGCCAGCAGACGGACTCTAGCGTTCCCCTACGAGCAGTACTTC
many	TRBJ1-4	NA	TRBV20-1	CSARTGNEKLFF	TGCAGTGCTAGAACGGGGAATGAAAAACTGTTTTTT
many	TRBJ1-1	NA	TRBV20-1	CSARGQNTEAFF	TGCAGTGCTAGGGGACAGAACACTGAAGCTTTCTTT
many	TRBJ2-1	NA	TRBV7-9	CASSFGGAGNEQFF	TGTGCCAGCAGCTTCGGGGGAGCGGGCAATGAGCAGTTCTTC
few	TRBJ2-7	TRBD2	TRBV10-3	CAIMAGGAYEQYF	TGTGCCATCATGGCGGGAGGTGCCTACGAGCAGTACTTC
many	TRBJ2-7	NA	TRBV20-1	CSAIRGALNEQYF	TGCAGTGCCATACGGGGGGCTCTCAACGAGCAGTACTTC
many	TRBJ2-2	NA	TRBV5-1	CASTRKLNTGELFF	TGCGCCAGCACCAGAAAATTAAACACCGGGGAGCTGTTTTTT
few	TRBJ2-2	TRBD1	TRBV5-1	CASSLRGTGSTGELFF	TGCGCCAGCAGCTTGCGCGGGACAGGAAGCACCGGGGAGCTGTTTTTT
many	TRBJ2-1	TRBD2	TRBV18	CASSPGLAGIGEQFF	TGTGCCAGCTCCCCCGGACTAGCGGGTATCGGTGAGCAGTTCTTC
few	TRBJ1-4	NA	TRBV5-1	CASSPQTGSAEKLFF	TGCGCCAGCAGCCCCCAAACAGGGAGTGCTGAAAAACTGTTTTTT
few	TRBJ2-2	NA	TRBV6-1	CASRSPGSGELFF	TGTGCCAGCAGGTCCCCGGGGTCCGGGGAGCTGTTTTTT
few	TRBJ2-7	NA	TRBV6-5	CASSYSRGPEYEQYF	TGTGCCAGCAGTTACTCGAGAGGGCCCGAATACGAGCAGTACTTC
many	TRBJ2-3	NA	TRBV6-2/TRBV6-3	CASIPAATLSDTQYF	TGTGCCAGCATTCCAGCGGCAACCCTATCGGATACGCAGTATTTT
NA	TRBJ2-7	TRBD2	TRBV4-1	CASSGLGYEQYF	TGCGCCAGCAGCGGACTAGGCTACGAGCAGTACTTC
few	TRBJ2-7	NA	TRBV12-3/TRBV12-4	CASSLNRGLLDYEQYF	TGTGCCAGCAGTCTAAACCGGGGACTTCTTGATTACGAGCAGTACTTC
few	TRBJ2-4	NA	TRBV11-2	CASSLGRGLGKNIQYF	TGTGCCAGCAGCTTAGGTCGAGGGCTCGGCAAAAACATTCAGTACTTC